This section outlines one T cell receptor (beta chain) sequence together with its context. The antigen remains undetermined. Aged 18 to 65, the patients with hyperthyroidism had under 2 months' duration and were newly diagnosed. This sample is drawn from a study of Graves' ophthalmopathy and Graves' hyperthyroidism. Findings and caveats of the study: In separating ophthalmopathy from stable hyperthyroidism, a 13-signature model achieved less than 90% sensitivity and 75% to 84% specificity. Blood contained most expanded thyroid clonotypes exceeding 0.001 frequency. Ophthalmopathy progression was predicted by the model at roughly 69% sensitivity and 72.22% specificity.

The authors amplified TCR beta CDR3 regions from RNA transcripts. RT-PCR with HTBI primers came first, then second-round multiplex PCR. TCRdb re-analysed the multiplex PCR reads in MiXCR, keeping a single row per CDR3 protein. The repertoire holds a few hundred thousand distinct CDR3 sequences, with roughly 40% as singletons. The receptor comes from an adult man with Graves' hyperthyroidism. The sample consisted of peripheral blood or thyroid tissue (not recorded which).

The DNA of the CDR3 is TGCAGCGTTGTGGGGGCCAGCTACGAGCAGTACTTC. Its protein is CSVVGASYEQYF. This chain connects TRBV29-1 to TRBJ2-7; tentative D call: TRBD1 (6 bases). CDR1 is SQVTM, CDR2 ANQGSEA, per germline. The V end was cut by 4 bases, the J end by 3 bases, with 10 bases between. The CDR3 totals 12 residues.